The present T cell receptor (beta chain) was sequenced within a study of blood T cells in healthy people across ages. Study results and caveats: Roughly linear declines in TCR beta diversity per million T cells occurred with age.

This CDR3 comprises 13 residues. The extraction recovered at least 6 micrograms of total RNA per sample. Concerning this clonotype: Its antigen is undetermined. A read error is possible here, since a much larger clone lies one base away.

Combining a sample-barcoded 5' primer with a J-beta primer mix, a second PCR ran for about 7 to 11 cycles. TCRdb processed the 5' RACE reads anew with MiXCR; each CDR3 protein has one entry. The sample consists of some 1.1 million distinct CDR3 sequences, approximately 38% of them appearing once. The sequence came from a man younger than 35 in good health. What was sequenced was blood. The chain uses TRBV12-3 or TRBV12-4 and TRBJ1-2; D is unresolved. CDR3 sequence: CASSLVSLYDYTF. The CDR3 region has the DNA TGTGCCAGCAGTTTAGTCAGTCTCTATGACTACACCTTC.